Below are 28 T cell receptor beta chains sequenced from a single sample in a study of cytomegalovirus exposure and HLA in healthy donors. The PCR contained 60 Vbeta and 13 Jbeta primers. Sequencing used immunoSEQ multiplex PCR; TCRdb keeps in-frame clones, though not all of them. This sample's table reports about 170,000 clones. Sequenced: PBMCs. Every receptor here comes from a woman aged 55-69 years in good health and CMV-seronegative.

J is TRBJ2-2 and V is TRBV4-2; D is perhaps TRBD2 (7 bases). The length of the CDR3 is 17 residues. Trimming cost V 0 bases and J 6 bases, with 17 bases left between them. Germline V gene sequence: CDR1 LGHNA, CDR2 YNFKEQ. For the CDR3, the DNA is TGTGCCAGCAGCCAAGATCCCGGGGGGCGGGCGGCCGGGGAGCTGTTTTTT. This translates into CASSQDPGGRAAGELFF.

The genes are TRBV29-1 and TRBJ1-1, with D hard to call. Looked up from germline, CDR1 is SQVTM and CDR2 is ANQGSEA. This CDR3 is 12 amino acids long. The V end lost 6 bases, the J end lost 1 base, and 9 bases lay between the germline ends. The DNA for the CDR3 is TGCAGCGTCGAGACGGGGAACACTGAAGCTTTCTTT. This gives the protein CSVETGNTEAFF. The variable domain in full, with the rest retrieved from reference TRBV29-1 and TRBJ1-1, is SAVISQKPSRDICQRGTSLTIQCQVDSQVTMMFWYRQQPGQSLTLIATANQGSEATYESGFVIDKFPISRPNLTFSTLTVSNMSPEDSSIYLCSVETGNTEAFFGQGTRLTVV.

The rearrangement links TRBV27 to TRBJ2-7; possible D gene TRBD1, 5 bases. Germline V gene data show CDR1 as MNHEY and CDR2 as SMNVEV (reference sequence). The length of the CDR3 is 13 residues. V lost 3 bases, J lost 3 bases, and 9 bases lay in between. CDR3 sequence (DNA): TGTGCCAGCAGTTTCGGCAGGGTCTACGAGCAGTACTTC. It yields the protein CASSFGRVYEQYF.

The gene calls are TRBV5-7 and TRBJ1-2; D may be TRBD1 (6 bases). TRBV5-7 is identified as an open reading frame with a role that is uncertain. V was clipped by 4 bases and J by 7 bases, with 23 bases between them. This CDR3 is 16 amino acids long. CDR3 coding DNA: TGTGCCAGCAGCCCGACCGGGACACATCACCGAGGTGGCTACACCTTC. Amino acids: CASSPTGTHHRGGYTF.

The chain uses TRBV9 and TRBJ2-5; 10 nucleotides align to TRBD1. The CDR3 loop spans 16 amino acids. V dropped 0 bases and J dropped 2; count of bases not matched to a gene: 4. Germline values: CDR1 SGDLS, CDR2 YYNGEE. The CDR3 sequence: CASSVDGTGAQETQYF. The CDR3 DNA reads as TGTGCCAGCAGCGTAGACGGGACAGGGGCTCAAGAGACCCAGTACTTC.

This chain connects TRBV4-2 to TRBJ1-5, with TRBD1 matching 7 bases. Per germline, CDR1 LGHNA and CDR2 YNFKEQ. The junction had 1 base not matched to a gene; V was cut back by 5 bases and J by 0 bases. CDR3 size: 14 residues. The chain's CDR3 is CASSGTVSNQPQHF. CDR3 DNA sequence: TGTGCCAGCAGCGGGACAGTTAGCAATCAGCCCCAGCATTTT.

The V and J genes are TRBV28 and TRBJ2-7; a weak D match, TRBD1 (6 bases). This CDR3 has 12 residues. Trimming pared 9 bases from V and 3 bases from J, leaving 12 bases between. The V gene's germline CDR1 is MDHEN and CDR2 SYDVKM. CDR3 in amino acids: CASTQGYYEQYF. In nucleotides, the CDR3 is TGTGCCAGTACCCAGGGGTACTACGAGCAGTACTTC.

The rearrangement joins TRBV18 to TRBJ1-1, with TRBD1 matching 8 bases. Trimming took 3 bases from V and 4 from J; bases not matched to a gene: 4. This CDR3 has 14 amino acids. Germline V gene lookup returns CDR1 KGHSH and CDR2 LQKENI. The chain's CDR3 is CASSPDTGGTEAFF. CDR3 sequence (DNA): TGTGCCAGCTCACCCGATACAGGGGGCACTGAAGCTTTCTTT.

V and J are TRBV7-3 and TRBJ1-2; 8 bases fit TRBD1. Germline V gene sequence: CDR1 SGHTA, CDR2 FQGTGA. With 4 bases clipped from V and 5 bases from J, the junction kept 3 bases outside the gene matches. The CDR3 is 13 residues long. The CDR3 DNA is TGTGCCAGCAGCTCCGGACAGGGATATGGCTACACCTTC. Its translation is CASSSGQGYGYTF.

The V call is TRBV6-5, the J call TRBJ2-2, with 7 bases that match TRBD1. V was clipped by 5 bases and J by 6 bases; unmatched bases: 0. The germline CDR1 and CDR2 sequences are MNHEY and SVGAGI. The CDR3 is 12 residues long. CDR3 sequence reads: CASSGQAGELFF. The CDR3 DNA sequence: TGTGCCAGCAGTGGACAGGCCGGGGAGCTGTTTTTT.

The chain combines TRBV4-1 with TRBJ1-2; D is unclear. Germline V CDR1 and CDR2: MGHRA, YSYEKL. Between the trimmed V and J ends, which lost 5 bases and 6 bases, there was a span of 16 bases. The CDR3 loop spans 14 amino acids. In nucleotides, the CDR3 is TGCGCCAGCAGCAAGAGTACGGTGTCCGATGGCTACACCTTC. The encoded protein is CASSKSTVSDGYTF.

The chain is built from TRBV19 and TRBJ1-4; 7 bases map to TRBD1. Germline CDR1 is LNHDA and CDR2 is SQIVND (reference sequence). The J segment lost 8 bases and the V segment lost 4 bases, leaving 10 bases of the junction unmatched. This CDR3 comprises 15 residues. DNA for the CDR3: TGTGCCAGTAGTACCCACAGGGGCACGCTGGAAAAACTGTTTTTT. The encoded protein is CASSTHRGTLEKLFF.

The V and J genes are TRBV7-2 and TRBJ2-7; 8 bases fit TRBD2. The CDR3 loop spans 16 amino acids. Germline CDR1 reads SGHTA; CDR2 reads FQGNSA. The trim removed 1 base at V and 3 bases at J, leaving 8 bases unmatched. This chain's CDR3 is CASSLGSTTSGYEQYF. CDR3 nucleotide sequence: TGTGCCAGCAGCTTAGGGTCTACTACTAGCGGCTACGAGCAGTACTTC.

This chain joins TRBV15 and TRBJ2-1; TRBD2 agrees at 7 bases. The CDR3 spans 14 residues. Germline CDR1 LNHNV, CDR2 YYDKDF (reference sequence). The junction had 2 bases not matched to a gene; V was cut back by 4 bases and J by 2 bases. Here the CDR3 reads CATSTGLTYNEQFF. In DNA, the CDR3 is TGTGCCACCAGCACGGGACTAACCTACAATGAGCAGTTCTTC.

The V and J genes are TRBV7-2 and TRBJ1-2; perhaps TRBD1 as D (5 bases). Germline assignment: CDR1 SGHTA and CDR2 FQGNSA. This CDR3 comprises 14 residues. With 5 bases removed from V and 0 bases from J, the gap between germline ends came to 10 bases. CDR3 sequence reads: CASSNDRTNYGYTF. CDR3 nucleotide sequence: TGTGCCAGCAGCAATGACAGAACTAACTATGGCTACACCTTC.

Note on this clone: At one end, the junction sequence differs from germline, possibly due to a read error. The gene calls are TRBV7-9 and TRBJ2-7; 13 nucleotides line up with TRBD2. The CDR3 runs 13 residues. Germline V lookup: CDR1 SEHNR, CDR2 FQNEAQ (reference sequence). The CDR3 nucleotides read TGTGCCAGCAGCCAAGGACTAGCGGGAGTCCCCACCTTC. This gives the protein CASSQGLAGVPTF.

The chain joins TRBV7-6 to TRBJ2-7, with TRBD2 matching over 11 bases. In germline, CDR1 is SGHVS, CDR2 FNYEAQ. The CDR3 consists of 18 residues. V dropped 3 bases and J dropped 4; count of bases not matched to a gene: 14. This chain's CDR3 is CASSLAGAVAGGPYEQYF. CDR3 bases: TGTGCCAGCAGCTTGGCAGGGGCAGTAGCGGGAGGGCCGTACGAGCAGTACTTC.

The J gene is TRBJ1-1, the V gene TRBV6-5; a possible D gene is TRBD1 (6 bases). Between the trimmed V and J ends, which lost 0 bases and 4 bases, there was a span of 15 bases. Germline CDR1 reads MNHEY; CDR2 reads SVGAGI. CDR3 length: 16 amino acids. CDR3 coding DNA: TGTGCCAGCAGTTACTCGGTCCCCGGACAGAGCACTGAAGCTTTCTTT. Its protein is CASSYSVPGQSTEAFF.

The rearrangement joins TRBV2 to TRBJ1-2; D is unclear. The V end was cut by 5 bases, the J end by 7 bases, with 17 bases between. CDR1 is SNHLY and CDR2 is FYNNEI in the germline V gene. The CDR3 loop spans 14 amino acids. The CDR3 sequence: CASSIRVLRGGYTF. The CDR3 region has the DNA TGTGCCAGCAGTATTCGGGTGCTCAGAGGTGGCTACACCTTC.

CDR3 amino acids: CASSLGSGQGKYEQYF. CDR3 bases: TGTGCCAGCAGCTTGGGATCGGGACAGGGGAAATATGAGCAGTACTTC. V and J are TRBV5-8 and TRBJ2-7, with 10 bases that match TRBD1. The CDR3 is 16 residues long. Per the germline V gene, CDR1 is SGHTS and CDR2 is YDEGEE. The junction had 10 bases not matched to a gene; V was cut back by 0 bases and J by 7 bases.

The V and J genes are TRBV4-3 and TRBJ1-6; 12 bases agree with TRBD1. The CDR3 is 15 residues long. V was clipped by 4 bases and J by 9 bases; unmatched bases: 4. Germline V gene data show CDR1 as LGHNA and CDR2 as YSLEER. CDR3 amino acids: CASSRTGQGASPLHF. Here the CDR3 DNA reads TGCGCCAGCAGCCGAACGGGACAGGGGGCTTCACCCCTCCACTTT.

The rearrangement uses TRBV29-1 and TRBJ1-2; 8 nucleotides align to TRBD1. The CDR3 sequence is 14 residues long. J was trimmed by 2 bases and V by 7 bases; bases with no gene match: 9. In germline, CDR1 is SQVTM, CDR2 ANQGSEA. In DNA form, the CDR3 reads TGCAGCGCCAATGGACAGGGTGGGAACTATGGCTACACCTTC. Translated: CSANGQGGNYGYTF. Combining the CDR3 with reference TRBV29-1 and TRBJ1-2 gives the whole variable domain SAVISQKPSRDICQRGTSLTIQCQVDSQVTMMFWYRQQPGQSLTLIATANQGSEATYESGFVIDKFPISRPNLTFSTLTVSNMSPEDSSIYLCSANGQGGNYGYTFGSGTRLTVV.

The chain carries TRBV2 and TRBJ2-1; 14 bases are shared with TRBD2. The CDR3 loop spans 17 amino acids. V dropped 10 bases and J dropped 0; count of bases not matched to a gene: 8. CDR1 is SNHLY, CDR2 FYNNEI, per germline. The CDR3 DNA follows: TGTGCCACCGAGGGACTAGCGGGGGCTAGCTCCTACAATGAGCAGTTCTTC. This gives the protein CATEGLAGASSYNEQFF. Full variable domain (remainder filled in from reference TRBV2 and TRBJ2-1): EPEVTQTPSHQVTQMGQEVILRCVPISNHLYFYWYRQILGQKVEFLVSFYNNEISEKSEIFDDQFSVERPDGSNFTLKIRSTKLEDSAMYFCATEGLAGASSYNEQFFGPGTRLTVL.

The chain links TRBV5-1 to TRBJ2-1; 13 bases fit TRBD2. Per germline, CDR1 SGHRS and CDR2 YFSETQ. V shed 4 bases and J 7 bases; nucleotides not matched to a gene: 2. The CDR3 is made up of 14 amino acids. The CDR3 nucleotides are TGCGCCAGCAGCACGGGACTAGCGGGGAATGAGCAGTTCTTC. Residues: CASSTGLAGNEQFF.

The CDR3 DNA sequence: TGTGCCAGCAGTGACAGGGTCTATGAGCAGTTCTTC. As protein: CASSDRVYEQFF. The chain links TRBV25-1 to TRBJ2-1, with D perhaps TRBD1 (5 bases). The V gene lost 3 bases and the J gene lost 8 bases, with 8 bases spanning the gap. CDR1 and CDR2 (germline): MGHDK, SYGVNS. This CDR3 comprises 12 residues. Complete variable domain (other parts from reference TRBV25-1 and TRBJ2-1): EADIYQTPRYLVIGTGKKITLECSQTMGHDKMYWYQQDPGMELHLIHYSYGVNSTEKGDLSSESTVSRIRTEHFPLTLESARPSHTSQYLCASSDRVYEQFFGPGTRLTVL.

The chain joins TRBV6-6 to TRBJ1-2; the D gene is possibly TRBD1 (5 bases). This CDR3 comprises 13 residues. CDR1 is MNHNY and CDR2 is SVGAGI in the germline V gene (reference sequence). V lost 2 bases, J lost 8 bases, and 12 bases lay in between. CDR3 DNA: TGTGCCAGCAGTTACACCAGGGAGGGGGGCTACACCTTC. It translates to CASSYTREGGYTF.

CDR3 nucleotide sequence: TGTGCCAGTAGACCAGCGGGAGGGAACACCGGGGAGCTGTTTTTT. Its protein is CASRPAGGNTGELFF. This rearrangement joins TRBV19 to TRBJ2-2; 9 bases align to TRBD2. The CDR3 is 15 amino acids. V lost 6 bases and J lost 1; bases outside the gene matches: 3. Looked up from germline, CDR1 is LNHDA and CDR2 is SQIVND (reference sequence).

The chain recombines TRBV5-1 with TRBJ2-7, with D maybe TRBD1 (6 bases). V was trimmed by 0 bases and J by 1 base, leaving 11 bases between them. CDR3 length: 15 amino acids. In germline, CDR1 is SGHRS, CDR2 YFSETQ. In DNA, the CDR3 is TGCGCCAGCAGCTTGGCAGGGGAATGGTCCTACGAGCAGTACTTC. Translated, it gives CASSLAGEWSYEQYF. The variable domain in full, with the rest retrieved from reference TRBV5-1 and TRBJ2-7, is KAGVTQTPRYLIKTRGQQVTLSCSPISGHRSVSWYQQTPGQGLQFLFEYFSETQRNKGNFPGRFSGRQFSNSRSEMNVSTLELGDSALYLCASSLAGEWSYEQYFGPGTRLTVT.